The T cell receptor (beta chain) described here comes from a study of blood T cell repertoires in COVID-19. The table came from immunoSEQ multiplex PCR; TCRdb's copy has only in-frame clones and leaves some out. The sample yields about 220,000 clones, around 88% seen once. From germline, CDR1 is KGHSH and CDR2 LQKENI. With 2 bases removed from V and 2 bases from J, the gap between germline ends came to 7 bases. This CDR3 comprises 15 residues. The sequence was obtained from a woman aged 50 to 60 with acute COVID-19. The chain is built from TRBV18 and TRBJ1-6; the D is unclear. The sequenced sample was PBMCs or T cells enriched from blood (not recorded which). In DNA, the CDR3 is TGTGCCAGCTCACCAGGCGGGACCTATAATTCACCCCTCCACTTT. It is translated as CASSPGGTYNSPLHF.